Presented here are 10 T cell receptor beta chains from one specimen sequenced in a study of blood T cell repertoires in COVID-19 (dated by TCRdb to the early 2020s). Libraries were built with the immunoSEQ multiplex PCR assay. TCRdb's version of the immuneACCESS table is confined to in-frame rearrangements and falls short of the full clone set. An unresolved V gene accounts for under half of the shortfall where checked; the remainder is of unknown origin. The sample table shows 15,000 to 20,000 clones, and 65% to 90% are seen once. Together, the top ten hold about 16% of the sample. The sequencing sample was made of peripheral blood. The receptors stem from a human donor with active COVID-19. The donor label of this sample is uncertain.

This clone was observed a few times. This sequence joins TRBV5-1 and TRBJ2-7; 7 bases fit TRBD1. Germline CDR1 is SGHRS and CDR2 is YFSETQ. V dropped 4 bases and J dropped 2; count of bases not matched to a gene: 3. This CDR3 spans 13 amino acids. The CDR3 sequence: CASSDDRAYEQYF. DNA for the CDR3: TGCGCCAGCAGCGATGACAGGGCCTACGAGCAGTACTTC.

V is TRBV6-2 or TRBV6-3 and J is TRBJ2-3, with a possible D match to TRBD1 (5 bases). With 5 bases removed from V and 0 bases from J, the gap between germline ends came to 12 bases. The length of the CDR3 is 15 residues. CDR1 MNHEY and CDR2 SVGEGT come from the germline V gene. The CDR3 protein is CASSRGHISTDTQYF. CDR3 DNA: TGTGCCAGCAGTCGAGGACATATTAGCACAGATACGCAGTATTTT.

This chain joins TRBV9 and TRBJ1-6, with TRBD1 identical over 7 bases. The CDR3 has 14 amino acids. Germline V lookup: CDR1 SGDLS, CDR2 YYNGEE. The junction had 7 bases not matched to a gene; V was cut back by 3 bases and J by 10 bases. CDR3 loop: CASSGSTGDSPLHF. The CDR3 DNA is TGTGCCAGCAGCGGGTCCACAGGGGACTCACCCCTCCACTTT.

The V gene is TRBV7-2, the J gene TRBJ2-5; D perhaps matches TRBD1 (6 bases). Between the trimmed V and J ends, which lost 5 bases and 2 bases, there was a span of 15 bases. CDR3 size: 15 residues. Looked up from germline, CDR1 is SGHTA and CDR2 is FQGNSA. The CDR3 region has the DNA TGTGCCAGCAGCCCACAGGGTCAAGAGCAAGAGACCCAGTACTTC. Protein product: CASSPQGQEQETQYF. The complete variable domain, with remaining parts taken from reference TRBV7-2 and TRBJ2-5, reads GAGVSQSPSNKVTEKGKDVELRCDPISGHTALYWYRQSLGQGLEFLIYFQGNSAPDKSGLPSDRFSAERTGGSVSTLTIQRTQQEDSAVYLCASSPQGQEQETQYFGPGTRLLVL.

Here the CDR3 DNA reads TGTGCCAGTAGTACAAGACAGGGCACAGGGGTAGGCAATCAGCCCCAGCATTTT. Translated: CASSTRQGTGVGNQPQHF. J is TRBJ1-5 and V is TRBV19, with 7 bases matching TRBD1. The V and J ends lost 4 bases and 2 bases, in that order; junction bases with no gene match: 14. From germline, CDR1 is LNHDA and CDR2 SQIVND (reference sequence). This CDR3 is 18 amino acids long.

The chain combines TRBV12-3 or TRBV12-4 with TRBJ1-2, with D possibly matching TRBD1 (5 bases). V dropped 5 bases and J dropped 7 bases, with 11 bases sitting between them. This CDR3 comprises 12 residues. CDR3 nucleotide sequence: TGTGCCAGCAGTACCCAGGGATTTGGCTACACCTTC. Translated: CASSTQGFGYTF.

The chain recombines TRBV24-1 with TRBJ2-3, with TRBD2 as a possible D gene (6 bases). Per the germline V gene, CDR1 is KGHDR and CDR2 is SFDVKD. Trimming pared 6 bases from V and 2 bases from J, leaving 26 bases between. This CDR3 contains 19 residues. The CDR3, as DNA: TGTGCCACCAGTCTTCCAACCACAATATCGGGACTTTACACAGATACGCAGTATTTT. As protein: CATSLPTTISGLYTDTQYF.

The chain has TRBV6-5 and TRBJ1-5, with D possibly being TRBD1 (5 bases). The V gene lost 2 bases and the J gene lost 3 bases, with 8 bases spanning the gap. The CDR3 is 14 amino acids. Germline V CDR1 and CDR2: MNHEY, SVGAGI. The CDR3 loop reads CASSYDSFNQPQHF. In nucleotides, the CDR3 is TGTGCCAGCAGTTACGACAGTTTCAATCAGCCCCAGCATTTT.

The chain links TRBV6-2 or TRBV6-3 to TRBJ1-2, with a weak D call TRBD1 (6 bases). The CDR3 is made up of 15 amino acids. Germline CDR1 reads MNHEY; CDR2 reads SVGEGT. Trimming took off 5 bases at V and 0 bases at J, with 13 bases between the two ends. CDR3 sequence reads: CASSRQALSNYGYTF. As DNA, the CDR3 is TGTGCCAGCAGTCGACAGGCGCTCTCTAACTATGGCTACACCTTC.

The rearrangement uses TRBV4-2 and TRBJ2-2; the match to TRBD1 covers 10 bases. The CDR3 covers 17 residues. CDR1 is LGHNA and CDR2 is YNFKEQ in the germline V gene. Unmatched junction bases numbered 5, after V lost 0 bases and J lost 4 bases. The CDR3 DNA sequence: TGTGCCAGCAGCCAAGAGTATAGACAGGGGGCCACCGGGGAGCTGTTTTTT. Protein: CASSQEYRQGATGELFF.